This is a list of T cell receptor beta chains from one sample in a study of T-cell memory formation after mild COVID-19. A single record per CDR3 protein comes from TCRdb applying MiXCR to the 5' RACE reads. The profile covers 540,000 or so distinct CDR3 sequences, with about a fifth appearing a single time and around 12% taken by the ten largest. Sequencing input: PBMCs or a T cell subset sorted from them (not recorded which). These TCRs come from an adult woman who had mild COVID-19 (a few samples of this study predate the infection). Cell type and time point are not known. Each CDR3 is given with its conserved first and last residue. A D gene is named only where the DNA matches it firmly. Size is omitted from some rows. Given values are once, few, many or a class for expanded clones.

V	J	D	size	DNA	CDR3
TRBV20-1	TRBJ1-6	-	-	TGCAGTGCTAGAGCCGGTAGCTCCTATAATTCACCCCTCCACTTT	CSARAGSSYNSPLHF
TRBV7-3	TRBJ2-1	-	-	TGTGCCAGCAGCTTAATAGGGGGACCCTACAATGAGCAGTTCTTC	CASSLIGGPYNEQFF
TRBV12-3/TRBV12-4	TRBJ1-1	-	few	TGTGCCAGCAGTTACCACAGGGAGGGCACTGAAGCTTTCTTT	CASSYHREGTEAFF
TRBV24-1	TRBJ2-3	TRBD2	few	TGTGCCACCAGTGATTGGACTAGCCAGGGTGCAGATACGCAGTATTTT	CATSDWTSQGADTQYF
TRBV5-1	TRBJ2-7	TRBD1	-	TGCGCCAGCAGCCAGGGACAGGGGACTTTCGACGAGCAGTACTTC	CASSQGQGTFDEQYF
TRBV11-1	TRBJ1-1	-	-	TGTGCCAGCAGTAGAGACGGCCGAATGAACACTGAAGCTTTCTTT	CASSRDGRMNTEAFF
TRBV20-1	TRBJ2-5	-	few	TGCAGTGCTAGTTGGGGCCAGGAGACCCAGTACTTC	CSASWGQETQYF
TRBV12-3/TRBV12-4	TRBJ2-7	TRBD1	few	TGTGCCAGCAGTTCCCAGACAGGGGAGTACGAGCAGTACTTC	CASSSQTGEYEQYF
TRBV19	TRBJ2-4	-	-	TGTGCCAGTAGAGCCATCGGAGCCAAAAACATTCAGTACTTC	CASRAIGAKNIQYF
TRBV20-1	TRBJ2-7	-	few	TGCAGTGCTCCACCCCGGGACACTTACTCCTACGAGCAGTACTTC	CSAPPRDTYSYEQYF
TRBV12-3/TRBV12-4	TRBJ1-6	-	-	TGTGCCAGCAGTTCCGGACAGCACGCACCCCTCCACTTT	CASSSGQHAPLHF
TRBV5-1	TRBJ1-5	-	once	TGCGCCAGCAGCTTGTTCAGAGGGGGTTTTCAGCCCCAGCATTTT	CASSLFRGGFQPQHF
TRBV6-6	TRBJ1-2	-	-	TGTGCCAGCCGCAATCTCAACTATGGCTACACCTTC	CASRNLNYGYTF
TRBV5-1	TRBJ1-1	-	few	TGCGCCAGCAGCCTGACGGCCCATGGTGTGGACACTGAAGCTTTCTTT	CASSLTAHGVDTEAFF
TRBV6-1	TRBJ1-2	-	few	TGTGCCAGCAGGAGACCCGGGACGGAAAACTATGGCTACACCTTC	CASRRPGTENYGYTF
TRBV20-1	TRBJ2-4	-	-	TGCAGTGCCCCAGCGGAAAACATTCAGTACTTC	CSAPAENIQYF
TRBV2	TRBJ2-1	TRBD2	-	TGTGCCAGCAGTGAATGGACGGGGGGGCTTTCATACAATGAGCAGTTCTTC	CASSEWTGGLSYNEQFF
TRBV7-2	TRBJ2-3	TRBD1	-	TGTGCCAGCAGTTGGGACAGGGGAATGGCAGATACGCAGTATTTT	CASSWDRGMADTQYF
TRBV7-9	TRBJ1-1	-	-	TGTGCCAGCAGCTCCTCGGGGTGGGGGAGGAACACTGAAGCTTTCTTT	CASSSSGWGRNTEAFF
TRBV5-5	TRBJ2-1	-	-	TGTGCCAGCAGCTTGGTCGCGGGCACCTACAATGAGCAGTTCTTC	CASSLVAGTYNEQFF
TRBV4-1	TRBJ2-5	TRBD2	few	TGCGCCAGCAGCCAAGATGTTTCCGCCGGGGGGACTGCAACTAAGCGGACCCAGTACTTC	CASSQDVSAGGTATKRTQYF
TRBV6-2/TRBV6-3	TRBJ2-5	-	few	TGTGCCAGCACCACCGGAGGAGAGACCCAGTACTTC	CASTTGGETQYF
TRBV24-1	TRBJ2-7	TRBD1	-	TGTGCCACCAGTGATTTCGATTCGGACAGGGGGCTGTACGAGCAGTACTTC	CATSDFDSDRGLYEQYF
TRBV15	TRBJ2-5	-	-	TGTGCCACCAGCTCCTGGGTTGGGGCGGAGACCCAGTACTTC	CATSSWVGAETQYF
TRBV7-9	TRBJ2-1	-	few	TGTGCCAGCAGCTTGCAGGTTTCCTACAATGAGCAGTTCTTC	CASSLQVSYNEQFF
TRBV20-1	TRBJ2-1	-	few	TGCAGTGCCCAAATCGGTGAGCAGTTCTTC	CSAQIGEQFF
TRBV9	TRBJ2-3	TRBD2	few	TGTGCCAGCAGCCTAGGGACTAGCGGGAGGAGGGGGAGCACAGATACGCAGTATTTT	CASSLGTSGRRGSTDTQYF
TRBV12-3/TRBV12-4	TRBJ2-7	-	-	TGTGCCAGCAGCCCATTTGGCGGCTACGAGCAGTACTTC	CASSPFGGYEQYF
TRBV12-3/TRBV12-4	TRBJ2-3	TRBD2	-	TGTGCCAGCAGTCTCCACCGCGGGACTAGCTACACAGATACGCAGTATTTT	CASSLHRGTSYTDTQYF
TRBV20-1	TRBJ1-1	-	medium-sized	TGCAGTGCTAGAGGAGAGGTGGGGGACACTGAAGCTTTCTTT	CSARGEVGDTEAFF
TRBV3-1	TRBJ1-3	-	-	TGTGCCAGCAGCCAAGGCGGGGGCAGAGGAAACACCATATATTTT	CASSQGGGRGNTIYF
TRBV30	TRBJ1-1	-	-	TGTGCCTGGAGTCCAGCGCCCTCTGAAGCTTTCTTT	CAWSPAPSEAFF
TRBV27	TRBJ2-1	-	-	TGTGCCAGCAGTTTTGGTCTCTCCCACGAGCAGTTCTTC	CASSFGLSHEQFF
TRBV19	TRBJ2-7	-	many	TGTGCCAGTAGTAGGCAGGGAGGCGGCTACGAGCAGTACTTC	CASSRQGGGYEQYF
TRBV6-6	TRBJ2-1	TRBD2	few	TGTGCCAGCAGTTACGGGAGCGGGGTAGGCTACAATGAGCAGTTCTTC	CASSYGSGVGYNEQFF
TRBV20-1	TRBJ2-1	-	-	TGCAGTGCCCCGTGGGGTAATGAGCAGTTCTTC	CSAPWGNEQFF
TRBV7-2	TRBJ2-5	TRBD2	-	TGTGCCAGCAGCTTGGGACTAGCGGGGGGGTATCGAGAGACCCAGTACTTC	CASSLGLAGGYRETQYF
TRBV7-6	TRBJ2-1	TRBD2	few	TGTGCCAGCAGCGAACACCCGGGACTAGCGGGGACCGGCGAGTTCTTC	CASSEHPGLAGTGEFF
TRBV12-3/TRBV12-4	TRBJ1-3	-	few	TGTGCCAGCAGCGCCGCCCGACTGGAACTCTCTGGAAACACCATATATTTT	CASSAARLELSGNTIYF
TRBV11-3	TRBJ2-7	TRBD1	-	TGTGCCAGCAGCGGACAGGGCTACGAGCAGTACTTC	CASSGQGYEQYF
TRBV21-1	TRBJ2-3	-	-	TGTGCCAGCAGCAAAACCCCATTGAGTGAAGCAGATACGCAGTATTTT	CASSKTPLSEADTQYF
TRBV20-1	TRBJ1-2	-	-	TGCAGTGCTTCAACGGGAGATGGCTACACCTTC	CSASTGDGYTF
TRBV12-3/TRBV12-4	TRBJ2-2	TRBD1	few	TGTGCCAGCAGTTGGGACAGGCCGTCCGGGGAGCTGTTTTTT	CASSWDRPSGELFF
TRBV7-8	TRBJ2-5	TRBD1	few	TGTGCCAGCAGCTTAGCGCACAGGGGGTTTCAAGAGACCCAGTACTTC	CASSLAHRGFQETQYF
TRBV20-1	TRBJ2-7	TRBD2	few	TGCAGTGCCACAGCGGGGGCCTCCTACGAGCAGTACTTC	CSATAGASYEQYF
TRBV24-1	TRBJ2-3	TRBD1	many	TGTGCCACCAGTGAGTGGGGACAGGGGAGCACAGATACGCAGTATTTT	CATSEWGQGSTDTQYF
TRBV20-1	TRBJ2-7	TRBD1	-	TGCAGTGCTAGAGGGGACAGGAATTACGAGCAGTACTTC	CSARGDRNYEQYF
TRBV5-1	TRBJ2-7	-	-	TGCGCCAGCAGCTTGTCCAGGGGCGGTAGCTACGAGCAGTACTTC	CASSLSRGGSYEQYF
TRBV24-1	TRBJ2-2	-	-	TGTGCCACCAGTGATTTTCAGACCGGGGAGCTGTTTTTT	CATSDFQTGELFF
TRBV12-3/TRBV12-4	TRBJ1-5	-	-	TGTGCCAGCAGTTTCCGGCGGAACAATCAGCCCCAGCATTTT	CASSFRRNNQPQHF
TRBV24-1	TRBJ2-2	TRBD2	few	TGTGCCACCTCGGGACTAGCGGGGATGCGGGCCGGGGAGCTGTTTTTT	CATSGLAGMRAGELFF